The rows below give T cell receptor beta chains drawn from one sample of a study of T cells after yellow fever vaccination. TCRdb reprocessed the 5' RACE reads with MiXCR, giving one entry per CDR3 protein. The sample has approximately 70,000 distinct CDR3 sequences, approximately 6.1% seen once; the top ten hold around 37%. Sequences were derived from CD8+ T cells sorted from PBMCs, sampled approximately 40 days after the first yellow fever vaccination. These receptor sequences come from a man aged 18 to 30 who received the YFV17D yellow fever vaccine. Each CDR3 is given with its conserved first and last residue. Clone size is not always given. Where it is, it says once, few, many or a class for expanded clones.

size: many; V: TRBV19; length: 11; CDR3: CASEGGQEAFF
size: many; V: TRBV5-1; length: 15; CDR3: CASSLGDGRIETQYF
size: few; V: TRBV25-1; length: 13; CDR3: CASSESHPFGYTF
size: many; V: TRBV18; length: 14; CDR3: CASSPPLGGYEQYF
size: many; V: TRBV29-1; length: 15; CDR3: CSVSQGASVGYGYTF
size: many; V: TRBV4-1; length: 13; CDR3: CASSQADTDTQYF
size: NA; V: TRBV6-1; length: 17; CDR3: CASSEELAGSSYNEQFF
size: medium-sized; V: TRBV6-4; length: 13; CDR3: CASSSGDTGELFF
size: few; V: TRBV12-3/TRBV12-4; length: 12; CDR3: CASSQTGGEQYF
size: many; V: TRBV29-1; length: 14; CDR3: CSVEHPGQAYEQYF
size: many; V: TRBV4-1; length: 15; CDR3: CASSLGTDLNSPLHF
size: few; V: TRBV5-4; length: 18; CDR3: CASSAPPLAGASTDTQYF
size: NA; V: TRBV7-9; length: 14; CDR3: CARSPERRHNEQFF
size: NA; V: TRBV5-8; length: 15; CDR3: CASSSGDLGWGELFF
size: NA; V: TRBV12-3/TRBV12-4; length: 16; CDR3: CASSLVGGGEYNEQFF
size: few; V: TRBV5-4; length: 15; CDR3: CASSWDLGGTSKAFF
size: many; V: TRBV20-1; length: 13; CDR3: CSVLAVTYNEQFF
size: NA; V: TRBV13; length: 15; CDR3: CASSPAGMSNYGYTF
size: many; V: TRBV12-3/TRBV12-4; length: 14; CDR3: CASSLGSHTGELFF
size: few; V: TRBV12-3/TRBV12-4; length: 16; CDR3: CASSSGGDRARRTIYF
size: few; V: TRBV6-1; length: 15; CDR3: CASSQAAGGFLAQYF
size: few; V: TRBV6-1; length: 13; CDR3: CASSPGSNQPQHF